Only a few counts were recorded for the clone carrying this T cell receptor beta chain. Its antigen is not known. This specimen includes other DNA sequences encoding the same CDR3. Expressed TCRB transcripts got sequenced, as all isolated RNA was reverse transcribed. The data were produced by immunoSEQ multiplex PCR, yet TCRdb's version contains in-frame clones alone and is incomplete. The table has about half a million clones, over 9.5% seen once. The data derive from a study of beta chain features in type 1 diabetes. Findings and limits, study-wide: A pattern of fewer insertions and more deletions at VDJ junctions was seen in type 1 diabetes patients. Compared to healthy donors, patients appeared to have naive, central memory and Treg TCRB repertoires that were more alike.

The germline gives CDR1 KGHSH, CDR2 LQKENI. V was trimmed by 2 bases and J by 9 bases, leaving 5 bases between them. This CDR3 spans 11 amino acids. The specimen was naive CD4+ T cells from blood. The chain employs TRBV18 and TRBJ2-1, with D perhaps matching TRBD2 (5 bases). This clonotype was sampled from a woman under 30 in good health. CDR3 in DNA: TGTGCCAGCTCACCAGGGAGTGAGCAGTTCTTC. It yields the protein CASSPGSEQFF. The full variable domain, with the rest looked up from reference TRBV18 and TRBJ2-1, is NAGVMQNPRHLVRRRGQEARLRCSPMKGHSHVYWYRQLPEEGLKFMVYLQKENIIDESGMPKERFSAEFPKEGPSILRIQQVVRGDSAAYFCASSPGSEQFFGPGTRLTVL.